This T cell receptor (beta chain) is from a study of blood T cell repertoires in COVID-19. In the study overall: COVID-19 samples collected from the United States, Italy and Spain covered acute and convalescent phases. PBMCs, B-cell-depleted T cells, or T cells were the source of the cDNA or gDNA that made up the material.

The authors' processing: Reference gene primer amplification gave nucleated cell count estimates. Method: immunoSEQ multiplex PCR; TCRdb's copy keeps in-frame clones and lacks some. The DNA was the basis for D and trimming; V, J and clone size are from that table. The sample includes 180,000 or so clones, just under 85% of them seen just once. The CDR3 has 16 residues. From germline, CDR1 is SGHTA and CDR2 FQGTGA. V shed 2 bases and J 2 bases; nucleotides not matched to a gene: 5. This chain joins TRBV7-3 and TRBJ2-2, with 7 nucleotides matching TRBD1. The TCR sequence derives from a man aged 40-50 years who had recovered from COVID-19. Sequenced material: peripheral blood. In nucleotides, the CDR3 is TGTGCCAGCAGCTTAGGTGGACAGGCTAACACCGGGGAGCTGTTTTTT. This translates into CASSLGGQANTGELFF.